Sequencing of this TCR beta chain was carried out in a study of blood T cell repertoires in COVID-19. Study-wide context: From the United States, Italy and Spain came samples of acute and convalescent COVID-19. PBMCs, B-cell-depleted T cells, or T cells were the source of the cDNA or gDNA that made up the material.

In the original workflow: Reference gene primer amplification yielded estimated nucleated cell counts. Produced via immunoSEQ multiplex PCR; TCRdb's table is partial and in-frame only. The V and J calls and clone size come from that table; D and trimming were worked out from the DNA. The sample contains about 30,000 clones, approximately 87% of which appear only once. With 6 bases clipped from V and 7 bases from J, the junction kept 19 bases outside the gene matches. The germline V gene has CDR1 SGDLS and CDR2 YYNGEE. The CDR3 has 16 amino acids. The V gene is TRBV9, the J gene TRBJ2-7; 7 positions match TRBD1. This TCR came from a human donor with active COVID-19. The donor label of this sample is uncertain. Sequencing input: peripheral blood. CDR3 region: CASTPGVGGLNSEQYF. DNA of the CDR3: TGTGCCAGCACCCCCGGAGTAGGGGGCCTTAATTCTGAGCAGTACTTC.